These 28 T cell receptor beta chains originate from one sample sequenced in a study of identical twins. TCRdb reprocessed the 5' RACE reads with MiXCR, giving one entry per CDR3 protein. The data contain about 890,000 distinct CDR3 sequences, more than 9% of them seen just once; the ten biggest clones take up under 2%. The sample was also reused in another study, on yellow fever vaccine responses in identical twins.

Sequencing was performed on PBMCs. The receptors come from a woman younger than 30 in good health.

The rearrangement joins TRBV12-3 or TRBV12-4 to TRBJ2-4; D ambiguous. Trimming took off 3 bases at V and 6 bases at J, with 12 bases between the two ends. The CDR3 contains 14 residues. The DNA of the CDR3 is TGTGCCAGCAGTTTTGCCCATGGTGGAAACATTCAGTACTTC. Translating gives CASSFAHGGNIQYF.

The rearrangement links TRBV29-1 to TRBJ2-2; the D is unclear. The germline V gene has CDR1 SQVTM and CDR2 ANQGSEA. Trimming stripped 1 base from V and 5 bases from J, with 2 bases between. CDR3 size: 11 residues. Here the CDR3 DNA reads TGCAGCGTTGAAGGGACCGGGGAGCTGTTTTTT. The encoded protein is CSVEGTGELFF.

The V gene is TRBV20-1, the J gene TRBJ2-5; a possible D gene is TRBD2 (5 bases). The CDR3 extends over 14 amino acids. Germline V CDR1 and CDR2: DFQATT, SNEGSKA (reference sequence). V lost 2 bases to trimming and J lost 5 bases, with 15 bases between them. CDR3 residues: CSARIEGYSETQYF. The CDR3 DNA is TGCAGTGCTAGAATTGAGGGCTATTCGGAGACCCAGTACTTC.

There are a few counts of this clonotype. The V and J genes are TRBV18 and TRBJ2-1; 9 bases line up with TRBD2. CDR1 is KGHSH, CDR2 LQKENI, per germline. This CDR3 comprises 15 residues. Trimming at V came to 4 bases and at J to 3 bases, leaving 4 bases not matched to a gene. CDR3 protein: CASSQRLADYNEQFF. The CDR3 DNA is TGTGCCAGCTCACAAAGACTAGCGGACTACAATGAGCAGTTCTTC. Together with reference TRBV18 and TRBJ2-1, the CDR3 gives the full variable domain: NAGVMQNPRHLVRRRGQEARLRCSPMKGHSHVYWYRQLPEEGLKFMVYLQKENIIDESGMPKERFSAEFPKEGPSILRIQQVVRGDSAAYFCASSQRLADYNEQFFGPGTRLTVL.

The CDR3 DNA is TGTGCCAGCAGCTCCCCGGGACAAGTAGACACTGAAGCTTTCTTT. Protein: CASSSPGQVDTEAFF. The chain links TRBV7-9 to TRBJ1-1, with D maybe TRBD1 (6 bases). Germline loops: CDR1 SEHNR, CDR2 FQNEAQ (reference sequence). V lost 4 bases and J 3 bases, leaving 15 bases between the germline ends. The CDR3 sequence is 15 residues long.

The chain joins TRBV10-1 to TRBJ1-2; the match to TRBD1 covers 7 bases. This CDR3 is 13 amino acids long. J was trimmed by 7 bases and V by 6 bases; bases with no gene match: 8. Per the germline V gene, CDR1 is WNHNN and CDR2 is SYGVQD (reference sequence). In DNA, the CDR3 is TGCGCCAGCAGCCCCGACAGGGATTTTGGCTACACCTTC. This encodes CASSPDRDFGYTF.

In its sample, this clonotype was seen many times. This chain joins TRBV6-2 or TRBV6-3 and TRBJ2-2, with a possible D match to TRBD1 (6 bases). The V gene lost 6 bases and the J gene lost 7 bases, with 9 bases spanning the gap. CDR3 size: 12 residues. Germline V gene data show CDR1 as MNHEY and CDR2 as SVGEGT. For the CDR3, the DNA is TGTGCCAGCAGGAGGGGGAACGGGGAGCTGTTTTTT. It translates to CASRRGNGELFF.

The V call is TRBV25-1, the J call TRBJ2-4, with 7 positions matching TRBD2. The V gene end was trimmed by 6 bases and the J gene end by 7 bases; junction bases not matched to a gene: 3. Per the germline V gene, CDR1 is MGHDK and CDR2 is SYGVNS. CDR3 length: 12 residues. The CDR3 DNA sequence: TGTGCCAGCAGCCCAGCGGGGAACATTCAGTACTTC. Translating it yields CASSPAGNIQYF.

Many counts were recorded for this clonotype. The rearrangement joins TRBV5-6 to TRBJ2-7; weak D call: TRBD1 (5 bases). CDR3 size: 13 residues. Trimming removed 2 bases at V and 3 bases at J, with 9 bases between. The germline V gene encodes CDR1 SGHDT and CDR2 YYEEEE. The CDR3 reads CASSLDRVYEQYV. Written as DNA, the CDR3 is TGTGCCAGCAGCTTAGACAGAGTCTACGAGCAGTACGTC.

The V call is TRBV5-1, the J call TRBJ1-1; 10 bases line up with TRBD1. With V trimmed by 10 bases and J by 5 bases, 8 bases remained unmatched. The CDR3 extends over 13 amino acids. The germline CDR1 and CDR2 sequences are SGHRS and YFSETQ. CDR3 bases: TGCGCCTCTTCGGGGGGACAGGGGACTGAAGCTTTCTTT. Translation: CASSGGQGTEAFF.

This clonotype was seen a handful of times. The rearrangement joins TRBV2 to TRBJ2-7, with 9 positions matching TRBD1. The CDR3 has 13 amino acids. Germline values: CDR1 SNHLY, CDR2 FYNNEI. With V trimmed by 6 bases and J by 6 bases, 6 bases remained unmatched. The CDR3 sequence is CASRGDRASEQYF. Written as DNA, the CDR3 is TGTGCCAGCAGGGGGGACAGGGCAAGCGAGCAGTACTTC.

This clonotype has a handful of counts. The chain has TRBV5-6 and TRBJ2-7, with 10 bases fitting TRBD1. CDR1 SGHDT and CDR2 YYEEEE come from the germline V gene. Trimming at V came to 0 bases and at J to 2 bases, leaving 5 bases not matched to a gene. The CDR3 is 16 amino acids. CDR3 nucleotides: TGTGCCAGCAGCTTGGATGGACAGGGGGTCCCCTACGAGCAGTACGTC. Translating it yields CASSLDGQGVPYEQYV.

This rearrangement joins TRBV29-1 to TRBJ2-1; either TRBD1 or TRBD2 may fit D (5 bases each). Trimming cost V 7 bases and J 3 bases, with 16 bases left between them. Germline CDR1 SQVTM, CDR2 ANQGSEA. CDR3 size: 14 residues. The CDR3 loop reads CSAPRGLDYNEQFF. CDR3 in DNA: TGCAGCGCCCCGAGGGGTTTGGACTACAATGAGCAGTTCTTC.

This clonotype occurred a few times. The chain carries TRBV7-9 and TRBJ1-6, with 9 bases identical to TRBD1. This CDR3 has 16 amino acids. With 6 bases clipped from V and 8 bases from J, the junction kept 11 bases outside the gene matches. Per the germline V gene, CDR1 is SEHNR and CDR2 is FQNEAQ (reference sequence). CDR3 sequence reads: CASRPGQGRPDSPLHF. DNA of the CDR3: TGTGCCAGCAGACCGGGACAGGGTCGACCGGATTCACCCCTCCACTTT.

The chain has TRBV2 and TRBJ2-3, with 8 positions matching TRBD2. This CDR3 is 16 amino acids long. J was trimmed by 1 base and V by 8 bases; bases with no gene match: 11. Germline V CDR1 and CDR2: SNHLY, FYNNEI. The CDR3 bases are TGTGCCAGCTCAACCGGGACTAGGGGGGGCACAGATACGCAGTATTTT. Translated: CASSTGTRGGTDTQYF.

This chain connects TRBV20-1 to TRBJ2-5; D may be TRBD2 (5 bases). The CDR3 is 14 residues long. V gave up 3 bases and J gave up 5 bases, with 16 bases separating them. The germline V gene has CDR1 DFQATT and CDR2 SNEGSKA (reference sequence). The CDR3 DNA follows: TGCAGTGCTAGGCCGGCCAGAGCGGCCGAGACCCAGTACTTC. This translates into CSARPARAAETQYF.

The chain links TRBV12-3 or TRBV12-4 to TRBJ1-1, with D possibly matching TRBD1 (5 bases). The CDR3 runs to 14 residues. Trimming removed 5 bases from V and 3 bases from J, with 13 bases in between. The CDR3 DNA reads TGTGCCAGCAGTCTAAAAATAGGGGACACTGAAGCTTTCTTT. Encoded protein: CASSLKIGDTEAFF.

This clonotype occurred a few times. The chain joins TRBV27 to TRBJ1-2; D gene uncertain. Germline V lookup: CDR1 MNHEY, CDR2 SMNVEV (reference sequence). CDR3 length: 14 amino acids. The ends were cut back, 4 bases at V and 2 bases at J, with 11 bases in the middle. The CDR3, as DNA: TGTGCCAGCAGTTACGGACGTTGGAACTATGGCTACACCTTC. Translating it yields CASSYGRWNYGYTF.

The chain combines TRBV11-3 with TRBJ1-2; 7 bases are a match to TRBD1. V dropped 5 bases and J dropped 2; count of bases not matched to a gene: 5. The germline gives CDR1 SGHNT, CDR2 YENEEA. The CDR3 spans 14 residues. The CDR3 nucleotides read TGTGCCAGCAGCGCCCGACAGGGAAACTATGGCTACACCTTC. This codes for CASSARQGNYGYTF.

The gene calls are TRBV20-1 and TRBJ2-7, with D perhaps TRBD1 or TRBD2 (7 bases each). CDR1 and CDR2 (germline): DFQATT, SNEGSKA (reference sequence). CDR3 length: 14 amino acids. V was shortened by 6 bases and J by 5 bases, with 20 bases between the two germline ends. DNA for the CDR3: TGCAGTGCCAACAGAGGGGGCGGGAGCAACGAGCAGTACTTC. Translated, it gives CSANRGGGSNEQYF.

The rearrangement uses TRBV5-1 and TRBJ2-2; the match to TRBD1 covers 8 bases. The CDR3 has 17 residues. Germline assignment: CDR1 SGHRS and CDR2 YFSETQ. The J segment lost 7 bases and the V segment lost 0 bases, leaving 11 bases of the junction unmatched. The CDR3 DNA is TGCGCCAGCAGCTTGGCCGAACCTGACAGGGGCGGCGGGGAGCTGTTTTTT. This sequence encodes CASSLAEPDRGGGELFF.

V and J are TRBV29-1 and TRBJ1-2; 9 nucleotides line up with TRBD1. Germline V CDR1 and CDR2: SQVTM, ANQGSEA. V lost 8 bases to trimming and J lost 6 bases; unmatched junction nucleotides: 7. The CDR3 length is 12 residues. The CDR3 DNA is TGCAGCTCTGACGGGACAGGGAATGGCTACACCTTC. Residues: CSSDGTGNGYTF.

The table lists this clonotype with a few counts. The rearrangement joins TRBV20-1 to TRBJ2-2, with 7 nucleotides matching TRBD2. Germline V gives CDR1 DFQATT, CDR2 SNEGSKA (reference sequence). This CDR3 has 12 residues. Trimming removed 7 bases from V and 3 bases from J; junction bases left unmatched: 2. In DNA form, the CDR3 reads TGCAGTGGGGGGGGTGACACCGGGGAGCTGTTTTTT. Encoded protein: CSGGGDTGELFF.

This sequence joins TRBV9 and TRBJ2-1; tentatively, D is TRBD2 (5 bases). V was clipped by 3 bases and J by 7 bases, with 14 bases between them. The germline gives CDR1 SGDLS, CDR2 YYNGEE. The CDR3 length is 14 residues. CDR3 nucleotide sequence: TGTGCCAGCAGCGCGCTTTCGGGATTAAATGAGCAGTTCTTC. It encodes CASSALSGLNEQFF.

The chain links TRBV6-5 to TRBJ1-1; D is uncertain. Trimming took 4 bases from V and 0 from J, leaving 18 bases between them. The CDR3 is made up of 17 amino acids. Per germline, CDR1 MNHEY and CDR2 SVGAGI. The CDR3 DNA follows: TGTGCCAGCAGTTTTATTCCAGTCCCGGGGATGAACACTGAAGCTTTCTTT. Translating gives CASSFIPVPGMNTEAFF.

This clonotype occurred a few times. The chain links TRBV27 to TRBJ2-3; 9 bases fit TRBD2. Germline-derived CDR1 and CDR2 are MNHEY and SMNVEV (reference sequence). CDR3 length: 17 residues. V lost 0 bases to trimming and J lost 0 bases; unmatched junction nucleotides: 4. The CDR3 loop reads CASSLSGLAWSTDTQYF. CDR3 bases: TGTGCCAGCAGTTTATCGGGACTAGCTTGGAGCACAGATACGCAGTATTTT.

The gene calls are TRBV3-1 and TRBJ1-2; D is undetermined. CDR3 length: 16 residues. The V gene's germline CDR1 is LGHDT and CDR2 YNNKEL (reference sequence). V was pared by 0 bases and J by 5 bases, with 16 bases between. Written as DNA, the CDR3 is TGTGCCAGCAGCCAAGATAAGTTCTCCGCTTGGTATGGCTACACCTTC. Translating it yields CASSQDKFSAWYGYTF.

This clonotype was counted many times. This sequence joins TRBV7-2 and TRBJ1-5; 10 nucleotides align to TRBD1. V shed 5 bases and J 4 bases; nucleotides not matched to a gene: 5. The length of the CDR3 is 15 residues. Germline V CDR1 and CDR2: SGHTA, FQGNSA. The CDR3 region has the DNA TGTGCCAGCAGCCCCCGACAGGGGGCTAATCAGCCCCAGCATTTT. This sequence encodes CASSPRQGANQPQHF.